These T cell receptor beta chains were read from a single sample in a study of blood T cell repertoires in COVID-19. Data came from immunoSEQ multiplex PCR; TCRdb stores just in-frame clones and leaves some out. This table holds some 45,000 clones, about 86% found once. Input material: peripheral blood. The receptors stem from a man aged 70-80 years with acute or convalescent COVID-19. CDR3s include the opening cysteine and the closing phenylalanine or tryptophan. Fields, in order: clone size, D gene, J gene, V gene, CDR3 protein, CDR3 DNA. D genes are given only for firm matches. The size entry is marked missing in some rows and otherwise reads once, few, many or a size class.

>NA|NA|TRBJ2-5|TRBV18
CASSPAGRGQKETQYF
TGTGCCAGCTCACCGGCGGGCAGGGGTCAGAAAGAGACCCAGTACTTC
>NA|TRBD2|TRBJ2-3|TRBV6-1
CASSGPLAGGADTQYF
TGTGCCAGCAGTGGTCCCCTAGCGGGGGGGGCAGATACGCAGTATTTT
>NA|NA|TRBJ2-2|TRBV9
CASSPRRTGELFF
TGTGCCAGCAGCCCCCGGCGGACCGGGGAGCTGTTTTTT
>NA|TRBD1|TRBJ1-1|TRBV5-1
CASRTGTTTEAFF
TGCGCCAGTAGGACAGGGACGACCACTGAAGCTTTCTTT
>NA|TRBD1|TRBJ2-3|TRBV30
CAWGTVTDTQYF
TGTGCCTGGGGGACAGTCACAGATACGCAGTATTTT
>NA|NA|TRBJ1-4|TRBV30
CAWRGKGVGNEKLFF
TGTGCCTGGAGGGGTAAAGGGGTGGGTAATGAAAAACTGTTTTTT
>NA|NA|TRBJ1-1|TRBV5-1
CASSLAGDTEAFF
TGCGCCAGCAGCTTGGCCGGGGATACTGAAGCTTTCTTT
>NA|TRBD1|TRBJ1-3|TRBV9
CASSRDRVSGNTIYF
TGTGCCAGCAGCAGAGACAGGGTCTCTGGAAACACCATATATTTT
>NA|TRBD1|TRBJ2-7|TRBV20-1
CSASGQGYEQYF
TGCAGTGCGAGTGGACAGGGCTACGAGCAGTACTTC
>NA|TRBD1|TRBJ2-2|TRBV2
CASSQTGAGRGGELFF
TGTGCCAGCAGTCAGACAGGGGCCGGTCGGGGCGGGGAGCTGTTTTTT
>NA|NA|TRBJ2-2|TRBV29-1
CSVADRKGTGELFF
TGCAGCGTTGCAGACCGAAAGGGGACCGGGGAGCTGTTTTTT
>NA|NA|TRBJ2-1|TRBV10-3
CAISETGQGYNEQFF
TGTGCCATCAGTGAGACGGGGCAGGGGTACAATGAGCAGTTCTTC
>NA|NA|TRBJ1-5|TRBV6-2/TRBV6-3
CASSYLRADQPQHF
TGTGCCAGCAGTTACTTGAGGGCAGACCAGCCCCAGCATTTT
>NA|NA|TRBJ1-4|TRBV9
CASSDGQFNEKLFF
TGTGCCAGCAGCGACGGACAGTTTAATGAAAAACTGTTTTTT
>few|TRBD1|TRBJ1-5|TRBV7-2
CASSYQGGNQPQHF
TGTGCCAGCAGTTATCAGGGGGGCAATCAGCCCCAGCATTTT
>NA|TRBD1|TRBJ1-6|TRBV19
CASSIGDRFNSPLHF
TGTGCCAGTAGTATAGGGGACAGATTTAATTCACCCCTCCACTTT
>NA|NA|TRBJ1-3|TRBV10-3
CAISESGTGNTIYF
TGTGCCATCAGTGAGTCTGGCACTGGAAACACCATATATTTT
>NA|TRBD2|TRBJ2-5|TRBV3-1/TRBV3-2
CASSGLVGETQYF
TGTGCCAGCAGCGGACTAGTAGGAGAGACCCAGTACTTC
>NA|NA|TRBJ1-2|TRBV7-8
CASSLFTETYGYTF
TGTGCCAGCAGCTTATTTACAGAGACCTATGGCTACACCTTC
>once|TRBD1|TRBJ2-1|TRBV10-3
CAISGPRGLAEQFF
TGTGCCATCAGTGGCCCCAGGGGGTTGGCTGAGCAGTTCTTC
>NA|NA|TRBJ1-5|TRBV28
CASIPPVGGLGSNQPQHF
TGTGCCAGCATCCCCCCCGTCGGGGGTTTGGGTAGCAATCAGCCCCAGCATTTT
>NA|NA|TRBJ1-1|TRBV19
CASIRDSAGNTEAFF
TGTGCCAGTATTCGGGACTCGGCGGGGAACACTGAAGCTTTCTTT
>NA|TRBD1|TRBJ1-1|TRBV27
CASRAGQRNTEAFF
TGTGCCAGCAGGGCGGGACAGAGGAACACTGAAGCTTTCTTT
>NA|NA|TRBJ1-3|TRBV5-5
CASSRDSHSGNTIYF
TGTGCCAGCAGCCGCGACAGTCACTCTGGAAACACCATATATTTT
>NA|TRBD2|TRBJ2-3|TRBV5-1
CASSSGLAGGLRTDTQYF
TGCGCCAGCAGCTCTGGACTAGCGGGGGGGCTACGCACAGATACGCAGTATTTT
>NA|NA|TRBJ2-7|TRBV27
CASSMSWEASYEQYF
TGTGCCAGCAGTATGAGCTGGGAGGCCTCCTACGAGCAGTACTTC
>NA|TRBD2|TRBJ2-2|TRBV9
CASSPRGRAGTGELFF
TGTGCCAGCAGCCCTAGAGGGAGGGCCGGGACCGGGGAGCTGTTTTTT
>NA|NA|TRBJ1-2|TRBV5-4
CASSTRARPSGYTF
TGTGCCAGCAGCACCAGGGCCAGGCCCTCTGGCTACACCTTC
>once|TRBD1|TRBJ2-5|TRBV7-9
CASSGSGQAHQGTQYF
TGTGCCAGCAGCGGTTCGGGACAGGCCCACCAAGGGACCCAGTACTTC
>few|TRBD2|TRBJ2-3|TRBV19
CATRMREGWGDTQYF
TGTGCCACTCGCATGCGGGAGGGTTGGGGAGATACGCAGTATTTT
>NA|TRBD1|TRBJ1-3|TRBV10-2
CASSESWTGSLSGNTIYF
TGCGCCAGCAGTGAGTCTTGGACAGGCTCCCTTTCTGGAAACACCATATATTTT
>NA|NA|TRBJ1-2|TRBV5-1
CASSLEAGASYGYTF
TGCGCCAGCAGCTTGGAGGCGGGGGCGAGCTATGGCTACACCTTC
>NA|TRBD2|TRBJ2-5|TRBV19
CASSISSGRETETQYF
TGTGCCAGTAGTATATCGAGCGGGAGAGAAACAGAGACCCAGTACTTC
>NA|NA|TRBJ1-3|TRBV19
CASQRDGGTNTIYF
TGTGCCAGCCAGAGGGACGGGGGGACAAACACCATATATTTT
>once|TRBD1|TRBJ1-6|TRBV7-8
CASSPRDRPSSYNSPLHF
TGTGCCAGCAGCCCCCGGGACAGGCCGAGCTCCTATAATTCACCCCTCCACTTT
>NA|TRBD2|TRBJ2-2|TRBV7-9
CASKYWGGKPNTGELFF
TGTGCCAGCAAATACTGGGGGGGAAAACCGAACACCGGGGAGCTGTTTTTT
>NA|NA|TRBJ2-1|TRBV19
CASSIIGQSSYNEQFF
TGTGCCAGTAGTATAATAGGACAGAGCTCCTACAATGAGCAGTTCTTC
>once|TRBD1|TRBJ1-6|TRBV18
CASSPPSGGFLSALHF
TGTGCCAGCTCACCACCTTCAGGGGGCTTTCTATCGGCCCTCCACTTT
>NA|NA|TRBJ1-2|TRBV4-3
CASSQDFRDGYTF
TGCGCCAGCAGCCAAGATTTCCGGGATGGCTACACCTTC
>NA|NA|TRBJ1-5|TRBV5-5
CASSLALGVGQPQHF
TGTGCCAGCAGCTTGGCCTTAGGGGTAGGTCAGCCCCAGCATTTT
>NA|TRBD1|TRBJ1-2|TRBV18
CASSPGQGHGYTF
TGTGCCAGCTCACCAGGACAGGGTCATGGCTACACCTTC
>few|TRBD2|TRBJ2-1|TRBV18
CASSPSGLAGVYNEQFF
TGTGCCAGCTCACCCTCGGGACTAGCGGGAGTATACAATGAGCAGTTCTTC
>NA|NA|TRBJ1-2|TRBV9
CASTSGGGRYGYTF
TGTGCCAGCACCAGCGGGGGCGGGAGATATGGCTACACCTTC
>NA|NA|TRBJ1-3|TRBV9
CASSVDGGSGSGNTIYF
TGTGCCAGCAGCGTAGATGGGGGCTCCGGCTCTGGAAACACCATATATTTT
>NA|TRBD2|TRBJ2-4|TRBV5-1
CASSRSERGGGKNIQYF
TGCGCCAGCAGCAGGTCAGAGCGGGGGGGAGGCAAAAACATTCAGTACTTC
>NA|TRBD1|TRBJ1-6|TRBV6-2/TRBV6-3
CASSYWQGQSSPLHF
TGTGCCAGCAGTTACTGGCAGGGACAGTCTTCACCCCTCCACTTT
>NA|TRBD1|TRBJ1-1|TRBV19
CASSTLTGGWPEAFF
TGTGCCAGTAGTACACTGACAGGGGGCTGGCCTGAAGCTTTCTTT
>NA|TRBD1|TRBJ1-5|TRBV24-1
CATSDGQVNQPQHF
TGTGCCACCAGTGATGGACAGGTTAATCAGCCCCAGCATTTT
>NA|TRBD1|TRBJ2-2|TRBV5-1
CASSVVGQMELFF
TGCGCCAGCAGCGTGGTGGGACAGATGGAGCTGTTTTTT
>NA|NA|TRBJ2-1|TRBV7-2
CASSLANSASNEQFF
TGTGCCAGCAGCTTAGCAAATTCTGCGAGCAATGAGCAGTTCTTC
>NA|TRBD2|TRBJ2-7|TRBV5-4
CASSFTSGSIPYEQYF
TGTGCCAGCAGTTTTACTAGCGGGAGTATCCCCTACGAGCAGTACTTC
>NA|NA|TRBJ1-1|TRBV4-1
CASSQFRSMNTEAFF
TGCGCCAGCAGCCAATTTAGGAGCATGAACACTGAAGCTTTCTTT
>NA|TRBD2|TRBJ2-4|TRBV6-5
CASSYMGGEVIQYF
TGTGCCAGCAGTTACATGGGGGGGGAGGTCATTCAGTACTTC
>NA|NA|TRBJ1-4|TRBV4-2
CASSQESSSVFPFF
TGTGCCAGCAGCCAAGAATCAAGCTCCGTTTTTCCGTTTTTT
>NA|NA|TRBJ1-1|TRBV6-1
CASSEGGLQEAFF
TGTGCCAGCAGTGAAGGGGGACTCCAGGAAGCTTTCTTT
>once|TRBD2|TRBJ2-1|TRBV19
CASSILRGGRNEQFF
TGTGCCAGTAGTATTTTGCGGGGGGGTAGGAATGAGCAGTTCTTC
>few|NA|TRBJ2-5|TRBV2
CASSLKVWGAQKLNQETQYF
TGTGCCAGCAGCTTGAAGGTGTGGGGCGCCCAGAAATTAAACCAAGAGACCCAGTACTTC